The 21 T cell receptor beta chains reported below all come from one sample, sequenced in a study of T cell repertoires in cytomegalovirus infection. No antigen has been identified for these receptors. TCRdb recomputed calls from the reads with MiXCR, one row per CDR3 protein. The table lists 550,000 to 700,000 distinct CDR3 sequences, roughly 42% of them singletons. The sample in question was cultured PBMCs, obtained from culture after CMV antigen stimulation. These receptors were taken from a human donor in good health (CMV status not recorded). Some clones in this sample may be carry-over from other donors' samples.

In this sample, this clonotype turned up a few times. This chain connects TRBV10-3 to TRBJ2-3; TRBD2 matches at 9 bases. J lost 2 bases, V lost 9 bases, and 9 bases had no gene match. The CDR3 length is 15 residues. From germline, CDR1 is ENHRY and CDR2 SYGVKD. The CDR3 reads CAIYSGLADTDTQYF. CDR3 DNA: TGTGCCATTTACTCGGGACTAGCAGACACAGATACGCAGTATTTT.

The gene calls are TRBV20-1 and TRBJ1-5; TRBD1 aligns across 7 bases. Trimming removed 7 bases from V and 3 bases from J; junction bases left unmatched: 6. Per the germline V gene, CDR1 is DFQATT and CDR2 is SNEGSKA (reference sequence). This CDR3 contains 13 residues. The CDR3 DNA follows: TGCAGTGTCCAGGGGGTGGCCAATCAGCCCCAGCATTTT. It specifies CSVQGVANQPQHF.

The rearrangement uses TRBV28 and TRBJ2-7; the D is unclear. This CDR3 is 13 amino acids long. Per the germline V gene, CDR1 is MDHEN and CDR2 is SYDVKM. The ends were cut back, 5 bases at V and 3 bases at J, with 11 bases in the middle. CDR3 residues: CASSPLDNYEQYF. CDR3 coding DNA: TGTGCCAGCAGTCCCCTAGACAACTACGAGCAGTACTTC. Full variable domain (missing parts from reference TRBV28 and TRBJ2-7): DVKVTQSSRYLVKRTGEKVFLECVQDMDHENMFWYRQDPGLGLRLIYFSYDVKMKEKGDIPEGYSVSREKKERFSLILESASTNQTSMYLCASSPLDNYEQYFGPGTRLTVT.

CDR3 in DNA: TGCGCCAGCAGCCAAGATCATCAGGGGACAGGGGGCTTGGATTCACCCCTCCACTTT. Its translation: CASSQDHQGTGGLDSPLHF. The rearrangement joins TRBV4-1 to TRBJ1-6, with 12 bases aligning to TRBD1. The V and J ends lost 0 bases and 8 bases, in that order; junction bases with no gene match: 11. Germline CDR1 MGHRA, CDR2 YSYEKL. CDR3 length equals 19 residues.

This chain uses TRBV6-2 or TRBV6-3 with TRBJ2-7, with 12 bases lining up with TRBD2. From germline, CDR1 is MNHEY and CDR2 SVGEGT. CDR3 length equals 19 residues. The ends lost 0 bases at V and 4 bases at J; junction bases unmatched: 13. This chain's CDR3 is CASSYSTSLTSGSAYEQYF. The CDR3 DNA follows: TGTGCCAGCAGTTACTCCACTTCGTTGACTAGCGGGAGTGCTTACGAGCAGTACTTC.

This clonotype has more than one count but fewer than ten. The rearrangement joins TRBV28 to TRBJ2-6; D not resolved. The CDR3 covers 12 residues. In germline, CDR1 is MDHEN, CDR2 SYDVKM. Trimming took off 10 bases at V and 2 bases at J, with 6 bases between the two ends. The CDR3 reads CATSTGANVLTF. As DNA, the CDR3 is TGTGCCACTTCGACTGGGGCCAACGTCCTGACTTTC.

This clonotype was picked up a small number of times. The chain links TRBV7-2 to TRBJ1-5; possible D gene TRBD1, 6 bases. The CDR3 is 15 residues long. Per the germline V gene, CDR1 is SGHTA and CDR2 is FQGNSA. V dropped 6 bases and J dropped 7 bases, with 19 bases sitting between them. As DNA, the CDR3 is TGTGCCAGCAGTTCGGGAACAGGGAGGGGGCAGCCCCAGCATTTT. Protein product: CASSSGTGRGQPQHF.

This clonotype has only a few counts. In nucleotides, the CDR3 is TGTGCCAGCAGCATCAGACAGGGAGTCGTGGCAGATACGCAGTATTTT. The encoded protein is CASSIRQGVVADTQYF. V gene TRBV7-6 combines with J gene TRBJ2-3; 7 nucleotides agree with TRBD1. The CDR3 has 16 residues. Germline V gene lookup returns CDR1 SGHVS and CDR2 FNYEAQ. The V segment lost 5 bases and the J segment 4 bases; nucleotides outside the gene matches: 12. The full variable domain, its missing parts supplied by reference TRBV7-6 and TRBJ2-3, is GAGVSQSPRYKVTKRGQDVALRCDPISGHVSLYWYRQALGQGPEFLTYFNYEAQQDKSGLPNDRFSAERPEGSISTLTIQRTEQRDSAMYRCASSIRQGVVADTQYFGPGTRLTVL.

The V and J genes are TRBV4-1 and TRBJ1-2; 8 bases match TRBD1. J lost 4 bases, V lost 3 bases, and 4 bases had no gene match. CDR1 and CDR2 (germline): MGHRA, YSYEKL. The CDR3 runs 14 residues. The CDR3 DNA is TGCGCCAGCAGCCATAGACAGGGGATCTATGGCTACACCTTC. This gives the protein CASSHRQGIYGYTF.

The V gene is TRBV6-5, the J gene TRBJ2-7; TRBD1 matches at 8 bases. The CDR3 spans 16 residues. In germline, CDR1 is MNHEY, CDR2 SVGAGI. V shed 3 bases, J shed 3 bases, and the junction held 10 bases outside the gene matches. The CDR3 spells CASSYEPQGALYEQYF. In DNA form, the CDR3 reads TGTGCCAGCAGTTATGAACCCCAGGGGGCCCTCTACGAGCAGTACTTC.

This chain uses TRBV5-6 with TRBJ2-2; 7 bases match TRBD1. Per the germline V gene, CDR1 is SGHDT and CDR2 is YYEEEE. This CDR3 contains 16 residues. The V and J ends lost 2 bases and 7 bases, in that order; junction bases with no gene match: 11. The CDR3 coding sequence is TGTGCCAGCAGCTTTTCGGACAGGCCGAGTATCGGGGAGCTGTTTTTT. Its protein is CASSFSDRPSIGELFF.

The chain employs TRBV19 and TRBJ2-3; 12 bases match TRBD2. This CDR3 is 17 amino acids long. Per the germline V gene, CDR1 is LNHDA and CDR2 is SQIVND (reference sequence). With 5 bases clipped from V and 8 bases from J, the junction kept 14 bases outside the gene matches. The CDR3 DNA reads as TGTGCCAGTAGTCTAGGGGCGACTAGCGGGAGTCCGGGTACGCAGTATTTT. Residues: CASSLGATSGSPGTQYF.

This clonotype was seen only a few times. The chain recombines TRBV19 with TRBJ2-2; TRBD2 aligns across 7 bases. The CDR3 has 15 residues. Trimming cost V 6 bases and J 3 bases; bases outside gene matches: 7. Germline values: CDR1 LNHDA, CDR2 SQIVND (reference sequence). For the CDR3, the DNA is TGTGCCAGTAGCACCCGGGACTACTACACCGGGGAGCTGTTTTTT. Encoded protein: CASSTRDYYTGELFF.

This sequence joins TRBV9 and TRBJ1-3, with TRBD1 identical over 8 bases. The ends lost 3 bases at V and 2 bases at J; junction bases unmatched: 13. Germline CDR1 SGDLS, CDR2 YYNGEE. There are 18 residues in the CDR3. The CDR3 coding sequence is TGTGCCAGCAGCGGGGGACAGGACTGGGAGCTCGCTGGAAACACCATATATTTT. Translated, it gives CASSGGQDWELAGNTIYF.

The chain is built from TRBV7-2 and TRBJ2-5; D is unresolved. Between the trimmed V and J ends, which lost 3 bases and 4 bases, there was a span of 27 bases. This CDR3 comprises 19 residues. Germline V gives CDR1 SGHTA, CDR2 FQGNSA. CDR3 in amino acids: CASSFRIFDAGLPGETQYF. In DNA, the CDR3 is TGTGCCAGCAGCTTTAGGATATTCGATGCCGGGCTCCCCGGAGAGACCCAGTACTTC.

Note on this clonotype: At one end, the junction sequence differs from germline, possibly due to a read error. The V call is TRBV19, the J call TRBJ1-4; D is undetermined. The CDR3 covers 15 residues. Germline V gives CDR1 LNHDA, CDR2 SQIVND (reference sequence). CDR3 loop: CASTHSDGTDEKLFF. CDR3 sequence (DNA): TGTGCCAGTACCCATTCGGACGGAACTGATGAAAAACTGTTTTTT.

This clonotype was detected many times. V is TRBV7-2 and J is TRBJ2-7; D possibly corresponds to TRBD2 (5 bases). The CDR3 contains 12 residues. Germline lookup yields CDR1 SGHTA and CDR2 FQGNSA. V was trimmed by 4 bases and J by 7 bases, leaving 11 bases between them. Here the CDR3 reads CASSSPGLEQYF. The DNA for the CDR3 is TGTGCCAGCAGCTCGCCGGGGTTGGAGCAGTACTTC.

This clonotype occurred a few times. This chain connects TRBV5-6 to TRBJ2-3, with 11 bases matching TRBD2. The V gene end was trimmed by 4 bases and the J gene end by 3 bases; junction bases not matched to a gene: 4. The CDR3 is made up of 15 amino acids. Germline CDR1 is SGHDT and CDR2 is YYEEEE. In nucleotides, the CDR3 is TGTGCCAGCAGCATACTAGCGGGGGTGACAGATACGCAGTATTTT. Translating gives CASSILAGVTDTQYF.

The V call is TRBV24-1, the J call TRBJ2-5; possibly TRBD1 or TRBD2 for D (6 bases each). CDR1 and CDR2 from the germline V gene are KGHDR and SFDVKD. The CDR3 contains 13 residues. The CDR3 DNA reads TGTGCTACTGGAGACGGGGGCGAAGAGACCCAGTACTTC. Its protein product is CATGDGGEETQYF.

This clonotype was observed a few times. V gene TRBV4-1 combines with J gene TRBJ1-2; D unclear. The CDR3 contains 14 residues. Trimming left V 0 bases short and J 8 bases short, with 13 bases between. CDR1 and CDR2 (germline): MGHRA, YSYEKL. As DNA, the CDR3 is TGCGCCAGCAGCCAAGAAGAGGGAACCTGGGGCTACACCTTC. Amino acids: CASSQEEGTWGYTF.

The J gene is TRBJ1-4, the V gene TRBV20-1; weak D call: TRBD1 (5 bases). The CDR3 runs to 11 residues. Trimming left V 4 bases short and J 7 bases short, with 7 bases between. CDR1 is DFQATT and CDR2 is SNEGSKA in the germline V gene (reference sequence). In DNA, the CDR3 is TGCAGTGCTACCGGGACTGAAAAACTGTTTTTT. It encodes CSATGTEKLFF.